This T cell receptor (beta chain) was observed in a study of Graves' ophthalmopathy and Graves' hyperthyroidism. Study results and caveats: Progression of ophthalmopathy was predicted by the model with roughly 65% sensitivity and under 75% specificity. In blood, most expanded thyroid clonotypes above 0.001 frequency were also detected.

Deletions cut 7 bases from V and 0 bases from J, with 10 bases between. The CDR3 length is 13 residues. From germline, CDR1 is MNHEY and CDR2 SVGAGI. The TCR beta CDR3 regions underwent amplification from RNA transcripts. First-round RT-PCR used HTBI primers; second-round multiplex PCR followed. In TCRdb, the multiplex PCR reads were re-called with MiXCR into one record per CDR3 protein. The data contain 900,000 to 1,200,000 distinct CDR3 sequences, about 40% of them singletons. Concerning this clonotype: Its antigen is as yet unknown.

Other autoimmune diseases, uncontrolled infections, pregnancy or lactation led to the exclusion of patients. Physicians reached a diagnosis by relying on clinical symptoms, serum thyroxine, TRAb, thyroid ultrasound and orbital computed tomography. The sample taken for sequencing was peripheral blood or thyroid tissue (not recorded which). The sequence derives from an adult man with Graves' hyperthyroidism. The chain joins TRBV6-5 to TRBJ2-7, with D maybe TRBD1 (6 bases). The CDR3 sequence is CASKGTLSYEQYF. The CDR3 region has the DNA TGTGCCAGCAAGGGGACACTCTCCTACGAGCAGTACTTC.